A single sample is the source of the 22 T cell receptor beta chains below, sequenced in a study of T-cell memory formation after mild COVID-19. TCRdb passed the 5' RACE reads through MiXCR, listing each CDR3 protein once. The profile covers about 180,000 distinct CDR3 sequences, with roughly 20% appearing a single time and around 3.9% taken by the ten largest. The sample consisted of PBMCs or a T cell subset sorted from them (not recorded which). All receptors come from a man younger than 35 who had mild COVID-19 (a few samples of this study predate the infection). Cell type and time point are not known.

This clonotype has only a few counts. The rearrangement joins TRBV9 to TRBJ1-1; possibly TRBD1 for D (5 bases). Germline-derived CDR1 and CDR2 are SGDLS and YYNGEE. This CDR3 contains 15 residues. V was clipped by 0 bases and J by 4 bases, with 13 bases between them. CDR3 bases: TGTGCCAGCAGCGTAGCGTCGGGGCAACCCACTGAAGCTTTCTTT. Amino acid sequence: CASSVASGQPTEAFF. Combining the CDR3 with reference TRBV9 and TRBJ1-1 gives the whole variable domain DSGVTQTPKHLITATGQRVTLRCSPRSGDLSVYWYQQSLDQGLQFLIQYYNGEERAKGNILERFSAQQFPDLHSELNLSSLELGDSALYFCASSVASGQPTEAFFGQGTRLTVV.

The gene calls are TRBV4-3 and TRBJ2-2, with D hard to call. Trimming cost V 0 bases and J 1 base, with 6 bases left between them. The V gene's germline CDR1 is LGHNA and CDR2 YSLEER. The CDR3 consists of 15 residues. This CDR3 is CASSQEPRNTGELFF. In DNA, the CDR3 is TGCGCCAGCAGCCAAGAACCCAGGAACACCGGGGAGCTGTTTTTT.

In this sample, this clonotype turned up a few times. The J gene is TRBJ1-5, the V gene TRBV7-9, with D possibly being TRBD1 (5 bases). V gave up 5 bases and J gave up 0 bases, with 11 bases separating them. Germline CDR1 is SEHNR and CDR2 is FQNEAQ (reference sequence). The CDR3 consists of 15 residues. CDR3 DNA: TGTGCCAGCAGCCCAGGGAGACATAGCAATCAGCCCCAGCATTTT. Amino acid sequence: CASSPGRHSNQPQHF.

The CDR3 region is CATSRDPGPGGNQPQHF. The CDR3 DNA is TGTGCCACCAGCAGAGATCCGGGCCCCGGGGGCAATCAGCCCCAGCATTTT. The chain uses TRBV15 and TRBJ1-5; D remains ambiguous. Per germline, CDR1 LNHNV and CDR2 YYDKDF (reference sequence). CDR3 length: 17 residues. The ends were cut back, 0 bases at V and 2 bases at J, with 14 bases in the middle.

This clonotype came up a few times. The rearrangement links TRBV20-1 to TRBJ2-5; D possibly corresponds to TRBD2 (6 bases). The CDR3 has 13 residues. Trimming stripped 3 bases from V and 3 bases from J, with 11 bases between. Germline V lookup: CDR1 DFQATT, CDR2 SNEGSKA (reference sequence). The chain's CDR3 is CSASSSGEETQYF. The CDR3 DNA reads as TGCAGTGCTAGCTCCTCGGGGGAAGAGACCCAGTACTTC.

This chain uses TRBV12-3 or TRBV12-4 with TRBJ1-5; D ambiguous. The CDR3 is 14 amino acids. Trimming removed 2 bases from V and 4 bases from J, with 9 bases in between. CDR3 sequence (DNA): TGTGCCAGCAGTTTACGGCAGTCTAATCAGCCCCAGCATTTT. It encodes CASSLRQSNQPQHF.

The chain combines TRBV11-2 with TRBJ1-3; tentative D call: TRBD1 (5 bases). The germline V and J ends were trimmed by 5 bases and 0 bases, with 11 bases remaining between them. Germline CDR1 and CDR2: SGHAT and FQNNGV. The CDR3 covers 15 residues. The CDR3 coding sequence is TGTGCCAGCAGCCTGACAGACCCCTCTGGAAACACCATATATTTT. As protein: CASSLTDPSGNTIYF.

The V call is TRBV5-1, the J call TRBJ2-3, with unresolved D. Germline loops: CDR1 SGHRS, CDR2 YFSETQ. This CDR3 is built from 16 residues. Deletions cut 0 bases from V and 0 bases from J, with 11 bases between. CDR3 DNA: TGCGCCAGCAGCTTGGCTACACCTTCTAGCACAGATACGCAGTATTTT. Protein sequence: CASSLATPSSTDTQYF.

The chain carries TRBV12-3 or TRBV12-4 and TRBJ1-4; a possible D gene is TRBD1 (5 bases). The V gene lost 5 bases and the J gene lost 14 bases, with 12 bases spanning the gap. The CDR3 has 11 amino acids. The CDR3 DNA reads TGTGCCAGCAGTGATCCGGGACGCCTGTTTTTT. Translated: CASSDPGRLFF.

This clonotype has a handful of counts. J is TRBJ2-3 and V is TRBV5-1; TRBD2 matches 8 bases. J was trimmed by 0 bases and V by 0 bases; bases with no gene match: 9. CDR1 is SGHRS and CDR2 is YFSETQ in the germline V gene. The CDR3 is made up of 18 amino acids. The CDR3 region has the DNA TGCGCCAGCAGCTTGGCGTTGGCGGGGGGCTCTAGCACAGATACGCAGTATTTT. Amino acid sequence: CASSLALAGGSSTDTQYF. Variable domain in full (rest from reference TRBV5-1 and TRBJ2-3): KAGVTQTPRYLIKTRGQQVTLSCSPISGHRSVSWYQQTPGQGLQFLFEYFSETQRNKGNFPGRFSGRQFSNSRSEMNVSTLELGDSALYLCASSLALAGGSSTDTQYFGPGTRLTVL.

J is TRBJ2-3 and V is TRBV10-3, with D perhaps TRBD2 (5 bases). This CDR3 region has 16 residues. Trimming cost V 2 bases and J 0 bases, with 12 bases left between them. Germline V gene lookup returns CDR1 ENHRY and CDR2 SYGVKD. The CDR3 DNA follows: TGTGCCATCAGTGAGCCCGCTAGCCCTAGCACAGATACGCAGTATTTT. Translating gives CAISEPASPSTDTQYF.

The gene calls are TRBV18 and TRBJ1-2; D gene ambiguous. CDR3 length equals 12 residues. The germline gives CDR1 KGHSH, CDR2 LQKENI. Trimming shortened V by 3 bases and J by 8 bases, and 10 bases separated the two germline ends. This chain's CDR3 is CASSPDGSGYTF. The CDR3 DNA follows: TGTGCCAGCTCACCCGATGGCTCCGGCTACACCTTC.

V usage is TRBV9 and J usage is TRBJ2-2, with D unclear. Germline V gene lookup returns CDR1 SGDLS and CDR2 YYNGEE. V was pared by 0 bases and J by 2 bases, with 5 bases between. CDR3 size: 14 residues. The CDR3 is CASSVGANTGELFF. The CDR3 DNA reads TGTGCCAGCAGCGTAGGTGCAAACACCGGGGAGCTGTTTTTT.

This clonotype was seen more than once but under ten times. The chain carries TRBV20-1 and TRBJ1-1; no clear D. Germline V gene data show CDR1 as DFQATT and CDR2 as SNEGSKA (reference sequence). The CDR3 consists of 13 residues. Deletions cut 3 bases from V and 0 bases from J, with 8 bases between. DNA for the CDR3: TGCAGTGCTAGTGAAGGTATGAACACTGAAGCTTTCTTT. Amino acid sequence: CSASEGMNTEAFF.

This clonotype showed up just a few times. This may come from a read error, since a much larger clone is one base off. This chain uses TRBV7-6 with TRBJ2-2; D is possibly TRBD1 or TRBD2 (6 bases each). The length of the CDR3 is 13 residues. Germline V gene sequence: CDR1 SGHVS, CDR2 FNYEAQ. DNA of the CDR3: TGTGCCAGCGGGGGGCAAAACTCCGGGGAGCTGTATTTT. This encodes CASGGQNSGELYF.

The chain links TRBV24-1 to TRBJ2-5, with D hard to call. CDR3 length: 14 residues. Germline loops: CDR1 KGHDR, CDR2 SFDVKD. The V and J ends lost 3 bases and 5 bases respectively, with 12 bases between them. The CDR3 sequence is CATSDPRNTETQYF. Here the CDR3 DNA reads TGTGCCACCAGTGATCCCCGGAACACGGAGACCCAGTACTTC.

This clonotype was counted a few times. The CDR3 nucleotides are TGTGCCACCAGTGGCAATAGCGGGGGAGACTACAATGAGCAGTTCTTC. It yields the protein CATSGNSGGDYNEQFF. V and J are TRBV24-1 and TRBJ2-1; 9 bases match TRBD2. Germline CDR1 is KGHDR and CDR2 is SFDVKD. This CDR3 is built from 16 residues. V gave up 5 bases and J gave up 3 bases; unmatched junction bases: 7.

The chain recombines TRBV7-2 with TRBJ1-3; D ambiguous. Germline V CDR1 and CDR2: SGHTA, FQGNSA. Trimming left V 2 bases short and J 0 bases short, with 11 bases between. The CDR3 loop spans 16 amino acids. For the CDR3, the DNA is TGTGCCAGCAGCTTATTAGTCCGTCTCTCTGGAAACACCATATATTTT. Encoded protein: CASSLLVRLSGNTIYF.

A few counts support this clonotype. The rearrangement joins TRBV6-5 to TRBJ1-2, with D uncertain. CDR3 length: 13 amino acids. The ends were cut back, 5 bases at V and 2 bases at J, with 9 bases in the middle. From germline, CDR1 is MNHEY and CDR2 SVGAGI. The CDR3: CASSPRENYGYTF. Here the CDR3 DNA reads TGTGCCAGCAGTCCCCGGGAGAACTATGGCTACACCTTC.

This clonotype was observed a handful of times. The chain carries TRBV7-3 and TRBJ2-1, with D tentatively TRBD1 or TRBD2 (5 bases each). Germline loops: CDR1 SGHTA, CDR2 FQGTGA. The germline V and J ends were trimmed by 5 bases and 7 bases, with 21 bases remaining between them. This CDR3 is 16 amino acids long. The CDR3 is CASSLGVGGTGNEQFF. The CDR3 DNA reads TGTGCCAGCAGCCTCGGGGTCGGTGGGACCGGTAATGAGCAGTTCTTC.

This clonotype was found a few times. CDR3 loop: CASSFSYGNEQFF. CDR3 in DNA: TGTGCCAGCAGCTTCAGTTACGGCAATGAGCAGTTCTTC. The chain is built from TRBV7-2 and TRBJ2-1; D ambiguous. Deletions cut 3 bases from V and 6 bases from J, with 9 bases between. This CDR3 contains 13 residues. CDR1 is SGHTA, CDR2 FQGNSA, per germline.

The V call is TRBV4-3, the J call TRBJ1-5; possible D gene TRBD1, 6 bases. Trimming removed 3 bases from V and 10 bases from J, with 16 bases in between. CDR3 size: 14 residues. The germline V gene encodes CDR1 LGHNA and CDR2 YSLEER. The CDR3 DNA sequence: TGCGCCAGCAGCCACACAGGGTCTTCGACCCCCCAGCATTTT. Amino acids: CASSHTGSSTPQHF.